This T cell receptor (beta chain) was identified in a study of identical twins. Notes on this clonotype: Its antigen is as yet unknown.

Germline lookup yields CDR1 SGHRS and CDR2 YFSETQ. V was clipped by 4 bases and J by 4 bases; unmatched bases: 2. The CDR3 sequence is 15 residues long. There were only healthy Caucasians among the donors. In TCRdb, the 5' RACE reads were re-called with MiXCR into one record per CDR3 protein. The top ten clones hold roughly 5.4% of a sample with 250,000 or so distinct CDR3 sequences, 7.5% of them seen once. Regarding the study as a whole: Twins' surplus sharing was weaker for beta out-of-frame sequences. In zero-insertion analyses, partial confounding could arise from invariant MAIT and iNKT cells. Models underestimated TCR alpha sharing (out-of-frame) in monozygotic twins.

The same data also contributed to another study, on yellow fever vaccine responses in identical twins.

V is TRBV5-1 and J is TRBJ2-5; 15 bases match TRBD2. This receptor was taken from a woman aged 18-30 years in good health. What was sequenced was CD8+ T cells sorted from blood. As DNA, the CDR3 is TGCGCCAGCAGCGGACTAGCGGGAGGGGCAGAGACCCAGTACTTC. Encoded protein: CASSGLAGGAETQYF. The full variable domain, its missing parts supplied by reference TRBV5-1 and TRBJ2-5, is KAGVTQTPRYLIKTRGQQVTLSCSPISGHRSVSWYQQTPGQGLQFLFEYFSETQRNKGNFPGRFSGRQFSNSRSEMNVSTLELGDSALYLCASSGLAGGAETQYFGPGTRLLVL.